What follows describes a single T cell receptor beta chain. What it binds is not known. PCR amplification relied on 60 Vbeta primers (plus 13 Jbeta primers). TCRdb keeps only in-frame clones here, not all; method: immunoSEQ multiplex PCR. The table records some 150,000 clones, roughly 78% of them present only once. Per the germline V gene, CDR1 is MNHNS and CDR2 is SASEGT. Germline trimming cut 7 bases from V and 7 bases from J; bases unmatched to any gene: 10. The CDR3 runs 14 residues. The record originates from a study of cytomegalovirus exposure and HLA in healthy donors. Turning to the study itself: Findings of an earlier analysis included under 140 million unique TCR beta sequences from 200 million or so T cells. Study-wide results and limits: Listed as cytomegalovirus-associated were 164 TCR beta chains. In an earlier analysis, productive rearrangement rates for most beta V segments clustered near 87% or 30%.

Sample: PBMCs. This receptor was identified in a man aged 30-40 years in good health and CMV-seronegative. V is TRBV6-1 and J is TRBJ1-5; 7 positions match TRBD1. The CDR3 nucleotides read TGTGCCAGCATCGTAGACAGGGACGGCCAGCCCCAGCATTTT. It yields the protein CASIVDRDGQPQHF.